These 11 T cell receptor beta chains came from one sample sequenced in a study of blood T cells in healthy people across ages. The authors ran a second PCR of roughly 7 to 11 cycles using a sample-barcoded 5' primer and a J-beta primer mix. TCRdb analysed the 5' RACE reads with MiXCR anew, one entry per CDR3 protein. The data contain approximately 690,000 distinct CDR3 sequences, around 54% of them singletons. Sequencing was carried out using blood. These receptors came from a man aged 60 to 75 in good health.

V is TRBV24-1 and J is TRBJ2-1, with no clear D. Judging by the DNA end, TRBJ2-7 fits better; the J call may be wrong. The length of the CDR3 is 12 residues. Germline V lookup: CDR1 KGHDR, CDR2 SFDVKD. CDR3 sequence reads: CATSDLSSEQYF. The CDR3 bases are TGTGCCACCAGTGATTTGTCCAGTGAGCAGTACTTC.

The chain is built from TRBV6-2 or TRBV6-3 and TRBJ2-1; 12 bases are shared with TRBD2. This CDR3 is built from 16 residues. The germline CDR1 and CDR2 sequences are MNHEY and SVGEGT. Germline trimming cut 5 bases from V and 7 bases from J; bases unmatched to any gene: 9. CDR3 sequence reads: CASSLSMTSGGNEQFF. The CDR3 DNA reads as TGTGCCAGCAGTCTCTCAATGACTAGCGGGGGAAATGAGCAGTTCTTC.

The rearrangement joins TRBV4-2 to TRBJ2-3, with 9 bases identical to TRBD2. Looked up from germline, CDR1 is LGHNA and CDR2 is YNFKEQ. This CDR3 has 15 amino acids. After removal of 2 bases from V and 4 bases from J, the junction contained 4 bases not matched to a gene. For the CDR3, the DNA is TGTGCCAGCAGCCAACGCGGGGGGGCGGCAGATACGCAGTATTTT. Its translation is CASSQRGGAADTQYF.

The chain combines TRBV12-3 or TRBV12-4 with TRBJ1-5; possibly TRBD1 for D (6 bases). V lost 3 bases to trimming and J lost 2 bases, with 17 bases between them. The CDR3 has 17 residues. The CDR3: CASSFLPGDKGNQPQHF. In DNA, the CDR3 is TGTGCCAGCAGTTTTCTCCCAGGGGATAAAGGCAATCAGCCCCAGCATTTT.

DNA of the CDR3: TGTGCCAGCAGCTTAGTGGCCGGGACTAGCGGATACAATGAGCAGTTCTTC. This encodes CASSLVAGTSGYNEQFF. This rearrangement joins TRBV11-1 to TRBJ2-1, with 11 bases identical to TRBD2. Germline V gene sequence: CDR1 SGHAT, CDR2 FQDESV (reference sequence). The CDR3 consists of 17 residues. With 1 base clipped from V and 4 bases from J, the junction kept 6 bases outside the gene matches.

The gene calls are TRBV24-1 and TRBJ1-2; 9 nucleotides line up with TRBD1. Germline V gives CDR1 KGHDR, CDR2 SFDVKD. This CDR3 is 13 amino acids long. After removal of 4 bases from V and 4 bases from J, the junction contained 0 bases not matched to a gene. The CDR3 DNA follows: TGTGCCACCAGTGAGGACAGGGGCTATGGCTACACCTTC. Residues: CATSEDRGYGYTF.

This rearrangement joins TRBV18 to TRBJ2-3, with D tentatively TRBD2 (5 bases). There are 13 residues in the CDR3. Germline CDR1 KGHSH, CDR2 LQKENI. Trimming stripped 0 bases from V and 4 bases from J, with 5 bases between. CDR3 amino acids: CASSPPRADTQYF. In DNA, the CDR3 is TGTGCCAGCTCACCACCGAGGGCAGATACGCAGTATTTT. Combining the CDR3 with reference TRBV18 and TRBJ2-3 gives the whole variable domain NAGVMQNPRHLVRRRGQEARLRCSPMKGHSHVYWYRQLPEEGLKFMVYLQKENIIDESGMPKERFSAEFPKEGPSILRIQQVVRGDSAAYFCASSPPRADTQYFGPGTRLTVL.

This clonotype was recorded a few times. The chain is built from TRBV28 and TRBJ2-5; 11 nucleotides agree with TRBD2. Per the germline V gene, CDR1 is MDHEN and CDR2 is SYDVKM. After removal of 6 bases from V and 7 bases from J, the junction contained 10 bases not matched to a gene. The length of the CDR3 is 15 residues. The CDR3 coding sequence is TGTGCCAGCAGACTTCCTAGCGGGGGGTCCGGGACCCAGTACTTC. Translated, it gives CASRLPSGGSGTQYF. The whole variable domain, filled in from reference TRBV28 and TRBJ2-5, reads DVKVTQSSRYLVKRTGEKVFLECVQDMDHENMFWYRQDPGLGLRLIYFSYDVKMKEKGDIPEGYSVSREKKERFSLILESASTNQTSMYLCASRLPSGGSGTQYFGPGTRLLVL.

The rearrangement joins TRBV11-2 to TRBJ2-7; 7 bases line up with TRBD1. Unmatched junction bases numbered 5, after V lost 4 bases and J lost 5 bases. Germline V gene data show CDR1 as SGHAT and CDR2 as FQNNGV. CDR3 length: 13 residues. The DNA for the CDR3 is TGTGCCAGCAGCTCCCGACAGGGTAACGAGCAGTACTTC. Amino acid sequence: CASSSRQGNEQYF.

This clonotype was seen at least ten times. Here the CDR3 DNA reads TGCGCCAGCAGCCCCCCGAGGGGTACCTCCTACAATGAGCAGTTCTTC. Translation: CASSPPRGTSYNEQFF. The rearrangement uses TRBV5-1 and TRBJ2-1; the D call may be TRBD1 or TRBD2 (5 bases each). V was pared by 4 bases and J by 0 bases, with 14 bases between. The CDR3 totals 16 residues. Germline V gene sequence: CDR1 SGHRS, CDR2 YFSETQ. The variable domain in full, completed from reference TRBV5-1 and TRBJ2-1, reads KAGVTQTPRYLIKTRGQQVTLSCSPISGHRSVSWYQQTPGQGLQFLFEYFSETQRNKGNFPGRFSGRQFSNSRSEMNVSTLELGDSALYLCASSPPRGTSYNEQFFGPGTRLTVL.

Worth noting for this clonotype: The junction departs from the called germline gene at one end, perhaps through a read error. The rearrangement joins TRBV4-2 to TRBJ2-3, with 15 positions matching TRBD2. The CDR3 has 22 residues. Germline values: CDR1 LGHNA, CDR2 YNFKEQ. CDR3 loop: CASNQDPWTSGGAGSGTDTQYF. The CDR3, as DNA: TGTGCCAGCAACCAAGATCCCTGGACTAGCGGGGGGGCCGGGTCTGGCACAGATACGCAGTATTTT.